This is a list of T cell receptor beta chains from one sample in a study of graft-versus-host responses after intestinal transplantation. Their antigen targets remain unknown. Measured with immunoSEQ multiplex PCR; TCRdb has only the in-frame clones, and not every one. Of about 92,000 clones detected, 85% to 95% appear once; the ten largest clones hold roughly 6%. Material: unstimulated CD8+ T cells sorted from spleen or lymph node cells, obtained before intestinal transplant. Receptors were obtained from a human donor who received an intestinal transplant. The CDR3 runs from the conserved cysteine through the conserved F or W. The D gene is left open where the match is weak. Expanded clones get a size class; other rows say once, few or many, or leave the size out.

V gene	clone size	D gene	J gene	CDR3 protein	CDR3 DNA
TRBV6-5	.	.	TRBJ1-1	CASSYSIGGNTEAFF	TGTGCCAGCAGTTACTCGATAGGAGGGAACACTGAAGCTTTCTTT
TRBV10-1	.	.	TRBJ2-5	CASSESIQETQYF	TGCGCCAGCAGTGAGAGCATCCAAGAGACCCAGTACTTC
TRBV29-1	.	.	TRBJ2-6	CSVEDYAGLSSGANVLTF	TGCAGCGTTGAAGATTACGCAGGCCTAAGCTCTGGGGCCAACGTCCTGACTTTC
TRBV5-6	.	TRBD1	TRBJ2-2	CASSWLRGPLNTGELFF	TGTGCCAGCAGCTGGCTCAGGGGGCCACTAAACACCGGGGAGCTGTTTTTT
TRBV5-1	medium-sized	.	TRBJ1-1	CASSLTEAFF	TGCGCCAGCAGCTTGACTGAAGCTTTCTTT
TRBV2	few	.	TRBJ1-3	CASRPGMLSGNTIYF	TGTGCCAGCAGGCCCGGAATGCTCTCTGGAAACACCATATATTTT
TRBV6-5	.	.	TRBJ1-5	CASSPTGYSNQPQHF	TGTGCCAGCAGTCCGACAGGCTATAGCAATCAGCCCCAGCATTTT
TRBV5-1	once	.	TRBJ1-3	CASSFGRTPKNPSGNTIYF	TGCGCCAGCAGCTTTGGGAGGACACCCAAAAACCCCTCTGGAAACACCATATATTTT
TRBV11-1	.	.	TRBJ1-2	CASPTQLSSYGYTF	TGTGCCAGCCCGACTCAGCTCTCGTCCTATGGCTACACCTTC
TRBV29-1	.	TRBD1	TRBJ1-2	CSVDRDSLNYGYTF	TGCAGCGTTGATCGGGACAGCCTTAACTATGGCTACACCTTC
TRBV14	.	.	TRBJ1-4	CASSQVGATNEKLFF	TGTGCCAGCAGCCAAGTTGGAGCAACTAATGAAAAACTGTTTTTT
TRBV6-5	.	TRBD1	TRBJ1-2	CASSYSGQVLGYTF	TGTGCCAGCAGTTACTCGGGACAGGTTCTTGGCTACACCTTC
TRBV13	.	.	TRBJ2-3	CASSLVPTDTQYF	TGTGCCAGCAGCTTGGTTCCCACAGATACGCAGTATTTT
TRBV2	.	.	TRBJ2-3	CASSAGPSTDTQYF	TGTGCCAGCAGTGCCGGGCCGAGCACAGATACGCAGTATTTT
TRBV27	.	TRBD1	TRBJ2-2	CASSRQGYTGELFF	TGTGCCAGCAGTCGACAGGGGTACACCGGGGAGCTGTTTTTT
TRBV7-9	.	TRBD1	TRBJ1-2	CASSYQRGHGYTF	TGTGCCAGCAGCTATCAAAGGGGGCATGGCTACACCTTC
TRBV7-9	.	TRBD1	TRBJ2-2	CASSSTGQVFITGELFF	TGTGCCAGCAGCTCAACGGGACAGGTTTTCATCACCGGGGAGCTGTTTTTT
TRBV7-9	.	.	TRBJ1-1	CASPGLLGMNTEAFF	TGTGCCAGCCCCGGTTTGTTAGGAATGAACACTGAAGCTTTCTTT
TRBV5-4	.	.	TRBJ2-5	CASSQDRWTRGQETQYF	TGTGCCAGCAGCCAAGATCGGTGGACGAGGGGGCAAGAGACCCAGTACTTC
TRBV5-6	.	TRBD1	TRBJ2-7	CASSVGTGGEQYF	TGTGCCAGCAGCGTCGGGACAGGTGGGGAGCAGTACTTC
TRBV2	.	.	TRBJ1-1	CASSEARGNTEAFF	TGTGCCAGCAGTGAAGCGCGCGGCAACACTGAAGCTTTCTTT
TRBV2	.	.	TRBJ2-3	CASSGDPATDTQYF	TGTGCCAGCAGTGGGGACCCCGCCACAGATACGCAGTATTTT